This paragraph covers one T cell receptor beta chain sequence. The CDR3 is 16 amino acids. With 0 bases clipped from V and 3 bases from J, the junction kept 8 bases outside the gene matches. In germline, CDR1 is GTSNPN, CDR2 SVGIG (reference sequence). Only in-frame clones appear in the TCRdb table, and some are missing; sequencing was by immunoSEQ multiplex PCR. The data show about 340,000 clones, about 83% seen once. This specimen comes from a study of blood T cell repertoires in COVID-19. For the study at large: The cDNA or gDNA used as material had been derived from T cells, B-cell-depleted T cells, or PBMCs.

The sequence was obtained from a man aged 30 to 45 with active or convalescent COVID-19. The chain combines TRBV30 with TRBJ2-1; the match to TRBD2 covers 7 bases. Sequencing used peripheral blood. For the CDR3, the DNA is TGTGCCTGGAGTGTACCAGTCGGGGGGATCTACAATGAGCAGTTCTTC. Its protein is CAWSVPVGGIYNEQFF.